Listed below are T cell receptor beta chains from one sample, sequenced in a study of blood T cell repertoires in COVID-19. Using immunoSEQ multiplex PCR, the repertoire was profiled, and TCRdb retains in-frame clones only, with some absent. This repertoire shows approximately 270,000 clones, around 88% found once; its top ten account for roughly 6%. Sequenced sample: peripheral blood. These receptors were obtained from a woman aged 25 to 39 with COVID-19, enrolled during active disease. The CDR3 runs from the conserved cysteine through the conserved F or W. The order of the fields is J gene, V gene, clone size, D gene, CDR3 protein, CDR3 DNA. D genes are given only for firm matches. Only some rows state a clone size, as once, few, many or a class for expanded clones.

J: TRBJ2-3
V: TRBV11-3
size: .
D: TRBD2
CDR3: CASSPRAGGTDTQYF
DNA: TGTGCCAGCAGCCCGCGGGCGGGAGGCACAGATACGCAGTATTTT

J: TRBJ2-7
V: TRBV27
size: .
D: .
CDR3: CASRLNLQGKEYF
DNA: TGTGCCAGCAGATTAAACCTCCAGGGGAAGGAGTACTTC

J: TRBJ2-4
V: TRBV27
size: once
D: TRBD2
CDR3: CASSPGTSLDLAKNIQYF
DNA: TGTGCCAGCAGTCCCGGGACTAGCCTCGACCTAGCCAAAAACATTCAGTACTTC

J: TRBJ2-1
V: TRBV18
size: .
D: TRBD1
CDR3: CASSPLQGRGNEQFF
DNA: TGTGCCAGCTCACCTTTACAGGGGAGAGGGAATGAGCAGTTCTTC

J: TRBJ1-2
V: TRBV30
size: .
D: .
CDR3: CAWSVSLGYTF
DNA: TGTGCCTGGAGTGTTAGCTTAGGCTACACCTTC

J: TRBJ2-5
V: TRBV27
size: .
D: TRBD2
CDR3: CASSIHLAGGQETQYF
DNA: TGTGCCAGCAGTATCCATTTAGCGGGGGGCCAAGAGACCCAGTACTTC

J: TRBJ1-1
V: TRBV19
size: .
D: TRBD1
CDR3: CASSITGGNTEAFF
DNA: TGTGCCAGTAGTATAACAGGGGGGAACACTGAAGCTTTCTTT

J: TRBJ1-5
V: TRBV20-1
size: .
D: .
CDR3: CSASRGFNQPQHF
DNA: TGCAGTGCTAGTAGGGGGTTTAATCAGCCCCAGCATTTT

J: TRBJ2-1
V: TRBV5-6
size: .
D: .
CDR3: CASSFQGLGNNEQFF
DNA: TGTGCCAGCAGTTTCCAGGGGCTGGGGAACAATGAGCAGTTCTTC

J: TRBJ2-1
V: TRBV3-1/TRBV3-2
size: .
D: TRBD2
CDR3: CASSKGPGGRLAGSYNEQFF
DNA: TGTGCCAGCAGCAAAGGGCCAGGGGGTAGACTAGCGGGAAGTTACAATGAGCAGTTCTTC

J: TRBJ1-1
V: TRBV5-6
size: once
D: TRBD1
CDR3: CASSMDRGIMNTEAFF
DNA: TGTGCCAGCAGCATGGACAGGGGGATCATGAACACTGAAGCTTTCTTT

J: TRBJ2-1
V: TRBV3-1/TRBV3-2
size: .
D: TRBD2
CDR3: CASSHYSGTSDYNEQFF
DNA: TGTGCCAGCAGCCATTACTCCGGGACTAGCGACTACAATGAGCAGTTCTTC

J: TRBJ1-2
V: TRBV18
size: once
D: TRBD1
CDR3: CASSADRASGYTF
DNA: TGTGCCAGCTCGGCCGACAGGGCTAGTGGCTACACCTTC

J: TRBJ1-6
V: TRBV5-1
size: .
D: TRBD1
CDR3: CASSLGGQGRSPLHF
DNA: TGCGCCAGCAGCTTGGGTGGACAGGGGCGTTCACCCCTCCACTTT

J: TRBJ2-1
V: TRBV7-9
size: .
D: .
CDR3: CASSGGPDEQFF
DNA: TGTGCCAGCAGTGGAGGGCCTGATGAGCAGTTCTTC